This entry concerns a single T cell receptor beta chain. Some clones are missing from TCRdb's copy, which holds only in-frame ones; the method was immunoSEQ multiplex PCR. The sample has 150,000 or so clones; roughly 88% are singletons. Germline V gene sequence: CDR1 LNHDA, CDR2 SQIVND (reference sequence). V was pared by 0 bases and J by 0 bases, with 9 bases of the junction left unmatched. The CDR3 covers 19 residues. The sample belongs to a study of blood T cell repertoires in COVID-19. In the study overall: Acute-phase and convalescent COVID-19 samples originated in the United States, Italy and Spain. Sources were T cells, B-cell-depleted T cells, or PBMCs; the material itself was cDNA or gDNA.

Input material: peripheral blood. The receptor was derived from a man aged 18 to 35 with acute or convalescent COVID-19. The chain has TRBV19 and TRBJ2-3; 10 nucleotides line up with TRBD2. In nucleotides, the CDR3 is TGTGCCAGTAGTATAGACGGACTAGCGGCATATTTTAGCACAGATACGCAGTATTTT. Protein: CASSIDGLAAYFSTDTQYF.